Listed here is a single TCR beta chain. The specificity of this receptor is unknown. No qualities accompany the bases; no much larger clone lies one base away. Trimming takes 0 bases off V and 7 bases off J; junction bases not matched to a gene: 4. The CDR3 measures 15 amino acids from cysteine to phenylalanine. Only the CDR3 region is kept as DNA, spanning 45 bases read in frame from base 1. The germline V gene supplies CDR1 SGHRS and CDR2 YFSETQ. This sample stems from a study of blood T cells in healthy people across ages (dated by TCRdb to the mid-2010s). Looking at the study overall: Template switching captured roughly one uniquely barcoded TCR beta cDNA molecule per two T cells in model experiments. To track age-related changes in TCR beta repertoire diversity, the study relied on deep sequencing normalized with unique cDNA molecular identifiers. The donors were split into four age groups: young (average roughly 15 years), middle-aged (roughly 42), aged (more than 60) and long-lived (roughly 80). To avoid experimental bias, donors of different ages were spread randomly across the sequencing lanes. Using the same blood draw, the study looked at two additional independent replicas of 1 million unique cDNA reads for two donors, one aged 18 to 29 and the other aged 80 or older. General findings and caveats noted by the study authors: Estimates of total diversity based on one million sequenced T cells were regarded as lower bounds and as underestimates. Observed TCR beta diversity per million T cells fell roughly linearly with age, and a significant reduction was already apparent by age approximately 40. Conclusive comparison of naive and antigen-experienced compartments was prevented by the profiling of bulk unsorted PBMCs. Because donor CMV infection status was unknown, age-related changes in expanded clonotypes were potentially confounded. Observed TCR beta diversity correlated strongly with the percentage of naive T cells measured by flow cytometry. Compared with the aged group, more naive CD4+ T cells, fewer expanded clones and increased TCR diversity were shown by the long-lived group, suggesting age selection.

The library relied on 5' RACE. Data came from an Illumina HiSeq 2500. A second PCR of about 7 to 12 cycles was run with a J-beta primer mix and a sample-barcoded 5' primer. Each TCR beta cDNA molecule received a unique molecular identifier from a template-switch 5' adaptor carrying 12 random nucleotides. Each sample yielded at least 3 million CDR3-containing paired-end reads. The Mint cDNA synthesis kit, primed by a TRBC-specific oligonucleotide, was used to synthesize first-strand cDNA from all RNA. Following uracil-DNA glycosylase treatment, all cDNA underwent a first 18-cycle PCR with the universal primers M1SS and BC2_uni_R. As for how the authors treated the data: For normalization, 1 million high-quality reads were randomly selected from each sample, with every read carrying a distinct molecular identifier. Instead of being binned into consensus sequences, reads with shared molecular identifiers were discarded. MiTCR, set to a Q25 quality threshold and the strictest error-elimination algorithm, was used for CDR3 identification, clonotype clustering and error correction. A nonparametric unseen species model with Euler transformation was used to estimate lower-bound total TCR beta diversity. Using fastp at Q25 and MiXCR, TCRdb reprocessed the public reads and kept productive beta chains. Rows merge per CDR3 protein into single entries with the most common DNA and genes. The V and J calls and clone size are TCRdb's, not the authors'. The sample table lists about 830,000 distinct CDR3 sequences, under 80% of them with a count of one. The ten largest clones take up 25% to 30% of the sample.

Donors were around 37 systemically healthy Caucasian individuals from Russia aged roughly 6 to 90 years. Approximately 11 milliliters of peripheral blood were drawn from each donor into EDTA-treated Vacutainer tubes. PBMCs were isolated by Ficoll-Paque density-gradient centrifugation, with at least 6 million obtained per sample. Total RNA was extracted from PBMCs with Trizol reagent, with at least 5.5 micrograms obtained per sample. For every donor, an aliquot of PBMCs went through flow cytometry to measure the percentages of naive CD45RAhigh/CD27high T cells. The V gene is TRBV5-1 and the J gene is TRBJ1-6; 7 bases in between match TRBD1. Specimen: blood. The receptor comes from a man under 40 in good health. The encoded CDR3 is CASSLDVTGNSPLHF. The DNA sequence is given as TGCGCCAGCAGCTTGGACGTGACAGGGAATTCACCCCTCCACTTT.